The clone carrying this T cell receptor (beta chain) showed up just once. This record comes from a study of blood T cell repertoires in COVID-19. Overall study context: The samples span acute and convalescent COVID-19 from the United States, Italy and Spain.

Individuals aged roughly 18 to 95 years were recruited from around 22 US areas. Researchers sorted participants into cohorts using their self-reported clinical history. The CDR3 is 14 residues long. Trimming left V 3 bases short and J 1 base short, with 7 bases between. Per germline, CDR1 MNHEY and CDR2 SMNVEV (reference sequence). Authors' analysis steps: By means of reference gene primer amplification, nucleated cell counts were estimated. Produced via immunoSEQ multiplex PCR; TCRdb's table is partial and in-frame only. The DNA was the basis for D and trimming; V, J and clone size are from that table. This sample has hundreds of thousands of clones, with 80% to 90% found just once.

Sample: PBMCs or T cells enriched from blood (not recorded which). The receptor comes from a man aged 30-40 years who had recovered from COVID-19. The chain joins TRBV27 to TRBJ2-1; D unclear. CDR3 coding DNA: TGTGCCAGCAGTTTGGGCGCGTCCTACAATGAGCAGTTCTTC. Its protein is CASSLGASYNEQFF.